The 8 T cell receptor beta chains presented below share a single source sample, sequenced in a study of CD4 T cells in relation to SARS-CoV-2 and coronaviruses listed by TCRdb under 2021. Library construction relied on the immunoSEQ multiplex PCR assay. Sourced from immuneACCESS, this table was stored by TCRdb with only in-frame sequences that have V and J called. A share of the clones is absent; for the studies checked, an unresolved V gene accounts for under half, and the remainder has no known explanation. The sample includes 35,000 or so clones, with around 77% observed a single time. The ten largest clonotypes hold roughly 20% of the sample. These receptors have no known antigen. The sequencing input was memory CD4+ T cells from PBMCs, cultured in vitro. The cell subset or site label for this specimen denotes: memory (non-naive) CD4+ T cells. Every receptor here comes from an adult with COVID-19.

This clone was seen more than once but under ten times. The V gene is TRBV5-1, the J gene TRBJ1-1; no firm D call. Germline loops: CDR1 SGHRS, CDR2 YFSETQ. The CDR3 totals 13 residues. Trimming pared 6 bases from V and 3 bases from J, leaving 12 bases between. This CDR3 reads CASKVRWDTEAFF. CDR3 DNA sequence: TGCGCCAGCAAGGTCCGATGGGACACTGAAGCTTTCTTT.

The genes are TRBV7-8 and TRBJ2-4; 8 bases agree with TRBD2. After removal of 1 base from V and 6 bases from J, the junction contained 11 bases not matched to a gene. This CDR3 comprises 17 residues. The germline V gene encodes CDR1 SGHVS and CDR2 FQNEAQ. CDR3 nucleotide sequence: TGTGCCAGCAGCTTAGTTGACCCAGCGGGAGTGAGAAACATTCAGTACTTC. As protein: CASSLVDPAGVRNIQYF.

V is TRBV24-1 and J is TRBJ2-1; D might be TRBD1 (6 bases). The CDR3 is 16 residues long. Germline CDR1 reads KGHDR; CDR2 reads SFDVKD. The V end lost 3 bases, the J end lost 0 bases, and 11 bases lay between the germline ends. CDR3 protein: CATSDQTGRSYNEQFF. The DNA for the CDR3 is TGTGCCACCAGTGATCAGACAGGTCGCTCCTACAATGAGCAGTTCTTC.

This clone has just a few counts. The V gene is TRBV7-9, the J gene TRBJ1-4; D call uncertain. The V gene lost 2 bases and the J gene lost 5 bases, with 9 bases spanning the gap. The germline V gene encodes CDR1 SEHNR and CDR2 FQNEAQ (reference sequence). This CDR3 contains 14 residues. For the CDR3, the DNA is TGTGCCAGCAGCTTACCGGAATCAAATGAAAAACTGTTTTTT. Protein product: CASSLPESNEKLFF.

The CDR3 protein is CASSQALTGTLLYNEQFF. CDR3 nucleotide sequence: TGCGCCAGCAGCCAAGCATTAACCGGGACCCTACTATACAATGAGCAGTTCTTC. V is TRBV4-3 and J is TRBJ2-1; perhaps D is TRBD1 or TRBD2 (5 bases each). The V gene's germline CDR1 is LGHNA and CDR2 YSLEER. Deletions cut 1 base from V and 4 bases from J, with 20 bases between. The CDR3 loop spans 18 amino acids.

The chain recombines TRBV5-6 with TRBJ1-5; 8 bases are shared with TRBD1. J gave up 7 bases and V 4 bases, and 7 bases lay outside the gene matches. CDR3 length equals 14 residues. Germline V gene data show CDR1 as SGHDT and CDR2 as YYEEEE. The CDR3 coding sequence is TGTGCCAGCAGCGCTGGACAGGGTGGACAGCCCCAGCATTTT. Translation: CASSAGQGGQPQHF.

The rearrangement links TRBV28 to TRBJ2-1; D unclear. Germline V gives CDR1 MDHEN, CDR2 SYDVKM. The CDR3 runs 13 residues. V lost 3 bases and J 4 bases, leaving 7 bases between the germline ends. CDR3 loop: CASSLGIYNEQFF. For the CDR3, the DNA is TGTGCCAGCAGTTTGGGCATATACAATGAGCAGTTCTTC.

The gene calls are TRBV4-1 and TRBJ2-2, with unresolved D. The CDR3 contains 16 residues. Germline CDR1 is MGHRA and CDR2 is YSYEKL. The germline V and J ends were trimmed by 1 base and 9 bases, with 18 bases remaining between them. CDR3 DNA sequence: TGCGCCAGCAGCCAAGTGGGTCGAAAGGATCTCAGGGAGCTGTTTTTT. Its translation: CASSQVGRKDLRELFF.